This T cell receptor beta chain was identified during a study of blood T cells in healthy people across ages. Notes on the study in general: The study found TCR beta diversity correlated strongly with naive T cell percentage. Nothing was known about donor CMV status, and this possibly confounded expanded clonotype changes.

Using a J-beta primer mix together with a sample-barcoded 5' primer, a second PCR was run for roughly 6 to 11 cycles. TCRdb reprocessed the 5' RACE reads via MiXCR and lists one record per CDR3 protein. The repertoire holds about 670,000 distinct CDR3 sequences, with roughly 43% as singletons. For this clonotype: Its antigen is currently unknown.

Sequencing was performed on blood. The source of this sequence is a man aged 80 or over in good health.

The CDR3 region is CASSSIAGAKALGLGSPLHF. CDR3 bases: TGTGCCAGCAGCTCTATTGCCGGGGCAAAAGCCTTGGGTCTAGGTTCACCCCTCCACTTT. The chain has TRBV11-2 and TRBJ1-6, with D possibly matching TRBD1 (5 bases). CDR1 and CDR2 (germline): SGHAT, FQNNGV. The V gene lost 4 bases and the J gene lost 9 bases, with 31 bases spanning the gap. This CDR3 is built from 20 residues.